The sequence of this TCR beta chain was determined in a study of blood T cell repertoires in COVID-19. Across the whole study: PBMCs, B-cell-depleted T cells, or T cells provided the cDNA or gDNA that made up the material.

Living in 24 US areas, the participants were between 18 and 89 years of age. The method was immunoSEQ multiplex PCR; TCRdb's version includes in-frame clones alone and lacks a portion of them. The sample lists about 320,000 clones; about 92% were seen once. This CDR3 is built from 16 residues. CDR1 is MNHEY and CDR2 is SVGEGT in the germline V gene. Trimming left V 0 bases short and J 3 bases short, with 14 bases between. The source is a man between 60 and 70 years old who had recovered from COVID-19. Sequencing input: PBMCs or T cells enriched from blood (not recorded which). This chain joins TRBV6-2 or TRBV6-3 and TRBJ1-2, with unresolved D. CDR3 DNA sequence: TGTGCCAGCAGTTACTCGTTCCGTGGGCCAGACTATGGCTACACCTTC. This gives the protein CASSYSFRGPDYGYTF.